This TCR beta chain was retrieved from a study of T cell repertoires in cytomegalovirus infection. Whole-study context: Indicated by public TCR beta signatures were CMV infection and matching HLA type.

General observations from the study: Cumulative frequency of public TCR beta families picked out carriers of CMV plus the relevant HLA. The ex vivo response was dominated by HLA-C-restricted CMV-specific TCR beta clonotypes.

TCRdb analysed the reads with MiXCR anew, one entry per CDR3 protein. The sample comprises tens of thousands of distinct CDR3 sequences, 4% of which are singletons, and roughly a fifth rests with the top ten. V dropped 2 bases and J dropped 1 base, with 12 bases sitting between them. This CDR3 region has 15 residues. The germline gives CDR1 SGHKS, CDR2 YYEKEE (reference sequence). The sample holds many counts of this clonotype. The antigen is not known. The rearrangement joins TRBV5-5 to TRBJ1-2; D remains ambiguous. The sequenced sample consisted of PBMCs. The source of this sequence is a human donor in good health (CMV status not recorded). Some clones in this sample may be carry-over from other donors' samples. CDR3 in amino acids: CASSFHRGDNYGYTF. The CDR3 coding sequence is TGTGCCAGCAGCTTCCACCGTGGGGATAACTATGGCTACACCTTC.